The 8 T cell receptor beta chains listed next were all sequenced from one sample in a study of blood T cell repertoires in COVID-19. Here immunoSEQ multiplex PCR was the method, and the copy in TCRdb shows in-frame clones only, minus some. The sample lists some 210,000 clones; roughly four fifths were seen once. The sample consisted of peripheral blood. The receptors were gathered from a woman aged 40 to 50 with acute or convalescent COVID-19.

This clone was seen only once. V and J are TRBV4-1 and TRBJ2-6, with 8 bases identical to TRBD2. The CDR3 totals 16 residues. Germline V gene sequence: CDR1 MGHRA, CDR2 YSYEKL. The ends lost 1 base at V and 2 bases at J; junction bases unmatched: 1. CDR3: CASSQAGGPGANVLTF. The CDR3 DNA reads as TGCGCCAGCAGCCAAGCGGGGGGGCCTGGGGCCAACGTCCTGACTTTC.

CDR3: CASSSPGLAGGGETQYF. CDR3 DNA: TGTGCCAGCAGCTCTCCGGGACTAGCGGGGGGAGGAGAGACCCAGTACTTC. The chain is built from TRBV5-4 and TRBJ2-5; 15 bases line up with TRBD2. Unmatched junction bases numbered 7, after V lost 3 bases and J lost 4 bases. The CDR3 length is 17 residues. In germline, CDR1 is SGHNT, CDR2 YYREEE (reference sequence).

The chain couples TRBV29-1 to TRBJ2-7; TRBD1 matches at 9 bases. This CDR3 has 12 residues. The V and J ends lost 6 bases and 6 bases, in that order; junction bases with no gene match: 6. The germline CDR1 and CDR2 sequences are SQVTM and ANQGSEA. CDR3 coding DNA: TGCAGCGTGAGACAGGGGGTCTTCGAGCAGTACTTC. Amino acids: CSVRQGVFEQYF.

The rearrangement links TRBV2 to TRBJ2-3; TRBD2 agrees at 7 bases. The germline V gene encodes CDR1 SNHLY and CDR2 FYNNEI. The length of the CDR3 is 15 residues. The V and J ends lost 6 bases and 2 bases, in that order; junction bases with no gene match: 8. CDR3 region: CASSSDGGSTDTQYF. CDR3 bases: TGTGCCAGCAGCTCTGACGGGGGGTCCACAGATACGCAGTATTTT.

The CDR3 DNA follows: TGTGCCAGCAGTGAAGCGGGGGGACGAGCTAACTATGGCTACACCTTC. Protein product: CASSEAGGRANYGYTF. The rearrangement joins TRBV2 to TRBJ1-2; a weak D match, TRBD1 (5 bases). V was cut by 0 bases and J by 0 bases, with 11 bases left in between. Germline V gene data show CDR1 as SNHLY and CDR2 as FYNNEI. The CDR3 loop spans 16 amino acids. The full variable domain, completed using reference TRBV2 and TRBJ1-2, is EPEVTQTPSHQVTQMGQEVILRCVPISNHLYFYWYRQILGQKVEFLVSFYNNEISEKSEIFDDQFSVERPDGSNFTLKIRSTKLEDSAMYFCASSEAGGRANYGYTFGSGTRLTVV.

The chain couples TRBV5-4 to TRBJ2-7; 7 bases are a match to TRBD2. Trimming at V came to 5 bases and at J to 0 bases, leaving 14 bases not matched to a gene. The CDR3 spans 17 residues. Germline CDR1 is SGHNT and CDR2 is YYREEE (reference sequence). CDR3: CASSRGILGLTSYEQYF. Written as DNA, the CDR3 is TGTGCCAGCAGTCGAGGGATTTTGGGACTAACCTCCTACGAGCAGTACTTC.

The chain uses TRBV11-3 and TRBJ2-2; no firm D call. In germline, CDR1 is SGHNT, CDR2 YENEEA. The CDR3 has 16 residues. V lost 1 base, J lost 6 bases, and 15 bases lay in between. CDR3 loop: CASSLGPPGGAGELFF. The DNA of the CDR3 is TGTGCCAGCAGCTTAGGCCCCCCGGGTGGTGCCGGGGAGCTGTTTTTT. The full variable domain, rest sourced from reference TRBV11-3 and TRBJ2-2, is EAGVVQSPRYKIIEKKQPVAFWCNPISGHNTLYWYLQNLGQGPELLIRYENEEAVDDSQLPKDRFSAERLKGVDSTLKIQPAELGDSAVYLCASSLGPPGGAGELFFGEGSRLTVL.

This chain uses TRBV3-1 (or the pseudogene TRBV3-2) with TRBJ1-4; no clear D gene. CDR3 length: 16 residues. V gave up 4 bases and J gave up 5 bases, with 17 bases separating them. Germline lookup yields CDR1 LGHDT and CDR2 YNNKEL (reference sequence). In DNA form, the CDR3 reads TGTGCCAGCAGCCCAGGCTACGGCTCCCCAAATGAAAAACTGTTTTTT. It is translated as CASSPGYGSPNEKLFF.